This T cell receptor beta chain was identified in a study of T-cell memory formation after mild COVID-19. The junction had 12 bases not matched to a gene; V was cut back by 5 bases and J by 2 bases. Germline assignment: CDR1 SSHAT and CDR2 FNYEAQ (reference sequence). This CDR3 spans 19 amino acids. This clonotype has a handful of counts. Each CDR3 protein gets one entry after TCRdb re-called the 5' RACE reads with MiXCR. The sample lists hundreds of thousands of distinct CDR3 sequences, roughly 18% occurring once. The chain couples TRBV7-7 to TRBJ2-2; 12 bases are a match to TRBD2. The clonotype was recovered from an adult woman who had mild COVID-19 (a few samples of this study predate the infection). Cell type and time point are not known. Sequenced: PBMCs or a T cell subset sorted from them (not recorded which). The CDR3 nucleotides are TGTGCCAGCAGCCGTTTCGCACTAGCGGGGGGACTAAACACCGGGGAGCTGTTTTTT. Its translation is CASSRFALAGGLNTGELFF.